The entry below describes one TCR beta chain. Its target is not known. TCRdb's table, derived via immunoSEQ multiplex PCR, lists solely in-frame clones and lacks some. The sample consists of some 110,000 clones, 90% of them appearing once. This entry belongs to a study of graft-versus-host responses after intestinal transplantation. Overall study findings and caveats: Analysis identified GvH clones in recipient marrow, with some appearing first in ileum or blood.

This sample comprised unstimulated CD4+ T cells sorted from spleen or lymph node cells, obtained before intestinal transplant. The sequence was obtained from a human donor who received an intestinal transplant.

The CDR3 coding sequence is TGTGCCAGCACACAATCCGGGGGGGAGACCCAGTACTTC. Protein: CASTQSGGETQYF. The chain carries TRBV5-5 and TRBJ2-5; the match to TRBD2 covers 7 bases. The CDR3 is 13 amino acids. Germline V gene data show CDR1 as SGHKS and CDR2 as YYEKEE (reference sequence). V dropped 6 bases and J dropped 5; count of bases not matched to a gene: 7. The full variable domain, its missing parts supplied by reference TRBV5-5 and TRBJ2-5, is DAGVTQSPTHLIKTRGQQVTLRCSPISGHKSVSWYQQVLGQGPQFIFQYYEKEERGRGNFPDRFSARQFPNYSSELNVNALLLGDSALYLCASTQSGGETQYFGPGTRLLVL.